These T cell receptor beta chains were read from a single sample in a study of CD8+ T cells in alopecia areata. Clones were read by immunoSEQ multiplex PCR, and TCRdb kept only the in-frame ones, dropping some. This table holds about 82,000 clones, 45% to 60% found once. Material for sequencing was NKG2D-high CD8+ T cells sorted from blood. The receptors come from a human donor with alopecia areata. CDR3s include the opening cysteine and the closing phenylalanine or tryptophan. Size is stated for part of the rows, as once, few or many counts, or as a class when the clone is expanded.

size: -
length: 13
V: TRBV30
J: TRBJ2-1
CDR3: CAWAFTWYNEQFF

size: few
length: 15
V: TRBV28
J: TRBJ2-7
CDR3: CASTSWGEVDYEQYF

size: -
length: 11
V: TRBV29-1
J: TRBJ2-5
CDR3: CSVEDQETQYF

size: -
length: 15
V: TRBV4-3
J: TRBJ2-7
CDR3: CASSQEQSRGYEQYF

size: once
length: 14
V: TRBV11-2
J: TRBJ2-7
CDR3: CASSLGTPTYEQYF

size: -
length: 12
V: TRBV27
J: TRBJ1-1
CDR3: CASSRLNTEAFF

size: -
length: 12
V: TRBV7-2
J: TRBJ2-5
CDR3: CASLTEGQTQYF

size: -
length: 13
V: TRBV30
J: TRBJ2-7
CDR3: CAWSVLAGHEQYF

size: -
length: 12
V: TRBV9
J: TRBJ2-1
CDR3: CASSGTGDEQFF

size: -
length: 13
V: TRBV9
J: TRBJ2-3
CDR3: CASSATGLPTQYF

size: few
length: 16
V: TRBV5-6
J: TRBJ1-1
CDR3: CASSSPTGTGTAEAFF

size: -
length: 12
V: TRBV6-5
J: TRBJ2-3
CDR3: CASSYPSDTQYF

size: -
length: 17
V: TRBV25-1
J: TRBJ2-7
CDR3: CASSEYWGSNPPHEQYF

size: -
length: 13
V: TRBV5-1
J: TRBJ2-7
CDR3: CASRSGTGGEQYF

size: few
length: 14
V: TRBV7-9
J: TRBJ2-7
CDR3: CASSPTGLVGEQYF

size: once
length: 17
V: TRBV2
J: TRBJ2-1
CDR3: CASRASGGPSSYNEQFF

size: -
length: 13
V: TRBV4-1
J: TRBJ1-1
CDR3: CASSQAPEDEAFF

size: -
length: 19
V: TRBV30
J: TRBJ2-1
CDR3: CAWRSWPPGLAEGYNEQFF

size: -
length: 13
V: TRBV4-1
J: TRBJ2-7
CDR3: CASSHPDSYEQYF

size: few
length: 18
V: TRBV2
J: TRBJ2-1
CDR3: CASSSGTQLVREDAEQFF

size: -
length: 19
V: TRBV7-2
J: TRBJ2-7
CDR3: CASSHEGTSGRWGSYEQYF

size: -
length: 14
V: TRBV11-2
J: TRBJ2-7
CDR3: CASSFSGQSYEQYF

size: -
length: 13
V: TRBV28
J: -
CDR3: CASSLAVGVEQYF

size: many
length: 13
V: TRBV23-1
J: TRBJ1-5
CDR3: CASAPQGGQPQHF

size: -
length: 16
V: TRBV5-4
J: TRBJ2-4
CDR3: CASSLGQGAPKNIQYF

size: -
length: 13
V: TRBV29-1
J: TRBJ1-1
CDR3: CSVEEVAGAEAFF

size: few
length: 16
V: TRBV18
J: TRBJ2-5
CDR3: CASSADLAGSKVTQYF

size: -
length: 16
V: TRBV10-3
J: TRBJ2-5
CDR3: CAISEGLITGSETQYF

size: -
length: 13
V: TRBV29-1
J: -
CDR3: CSARGISSYEQYF

size: -
length: 13
V: TRBV28
J: TRBJ2-5
CDR3: CASRATGQETQYF

size: -
length: 13
V: TRBV5-4
J: TRBJ2-7
CDR3: CASHFMGDYEQYF

size: -
length: 15
V: TRBV25-1
J: TRBJ2-5
CDR3: CASSRVGGGQETQYF

size: -
length: 13
V: TRBV7-3
J: TRBJ2-5
CDR3: CASSPGGSETQYF

size: few
length: 13
V: TRBV10-3
J: TRBJ2-7
CDR3: CAITPDSSYEQYF

size: -
length: 13
V: TRBV2
J: TRBJ1-5
CDR3: CASTSGGNQPQHF

size: -
length: 13
V: TRBV13
J: TRBJ1-5
CDR3: CASSEGKGQPQHF

size: -
length: 15
V: TRBV9
J: TRBJ2-1
CDR3: CASSSQGEPYNEQFF

size: once
length: 17
V: TRBV5-1
J: TRBJ2-5
CDR3: CASSLPRSGGSQETQYF

size: once
length: 16
V: TRBV27
J: TRBJ2-5
CDR3: CASSSTQGAHQETQYF

size: -
length: 14
V: TRBV27
J: TRBJ2-7
CDR3: CASRRVAGADEQYF

size: few
length: 13
V: TRBV28
J: TRBJ2-2
CDR3: CASSLRVAGELFF

size: -
length: 16
V: TRBV4-1
J: TRBJ1-1
CDR3: CASSQERGAGNTEAFF

size: -
length: 15
V: TRBV5-1
J: TRBJ1-1
CDR3: CASSIRYFMNTEAFF

size: -
length: 13
V: TRBV29-1
J: TRBJ2-1
CDR3: CSAAGGRGNEQFF

size: few
length: 13
V: TRBV30
J: TRBJ2-7
CDR3: CAWKVAGSYEQYF

size: few
length: 15
V: TRBV4-3
J: TRBJ2-1
CDR3: CASSPTSGGYNEQFF